This is a list of T cell receptor beta chains from one sample in a study of blood T cell repertoires in COVID-19. Produced via immunoSEQ multiplex PCR; TCRdb's table is partial and in-frame only. The sample lists about 130,000 clones, about 80% occurring once. Sequencing input: peripheral blood. Source of these receptors: a woman aged 45-60 years with acute or convalescent COVID-19. CDR3s include the opening cysteine and the closing phenylalanine or tryptophan. A D gene is named only where the DNA matches it firmly. The size of a clone is reported for some rows only, either as once, few or many, or as a class for expanded clones.

J gene	clone size	V gene	D gene	CDR3 DNA	CDR3 protein
TRBJ1-5	NA	TRBV21-1	NA	TGTGCCAGCATCAGGAAGAGGGACAGCTACAATCAGCCCCAGCATTTT	CASIRKRDSYNQPQHF
TRBJ2-1	NA	TRBV11-3	NA	TGTGCCAGCAGCTTAGAGGGGGGTAGTAATGAGCAGTTCTTC	CASSLEGGSNEQFF
TRBJ1-6	NA	TRBV4-1	NA	TGCGCCAGCAGCCAAGAAGTTACCAGGGGAAATTCACCCCTCCACTTT	CASSQEVTRGNSPLHF
TRBJ2-3	NA	TRBV9	NA	TGTGCCAGCAGCCCCCCTCCGGGCACAGGTAACGCAGATACGCAGTATTTT	CASSPPPGTGNADTQYF
TRBJ2-3	NA	TRBV29-1	TRBD2	TGCAGCGCCAGTGGGACTAACACAGATACGCAGTATTTT	CSASGTNTDTQYF
TRBJ2-3	NA	TRBV5-4	NA	TGTGCCAGCAGCCTACCAGCGAATACGCAGTATTTT	CASSLPANTQYF
TRBJ2-7	NA	TRBV11-2	TRBD1	TGTGCCAGCAGCTTAGTTCCCGGGACAGGGGCCTACGAGCAGTACTTC	CASSLVPGTGAYEQYF
TRBJ1-2	NA	TRBV21-1	NA	TGTGCCAGCAGCCCTCTGATGAAGACAGGGGTATATGGCTACACCTTC	CASSPLMKTGVYGYTF
TRBJ1-1	NA	TRBV25-1	TRBD1	TGTGCCAGCAGTGCAATGGACAGGGGCAACACTGAAGCTTTCTTT	CASSAMDRGNTEAFF
TRBJ2-2	NA	TRBV5-1	NA	TGCGCCAGCAGCTTGGCCGGCAGGGCGGACACCGGGGAGCTGTTTTTT	CASSLAGRADTGELFF
TRBJ2-7	NA	TRBV13	NA	TGTGCCAGCAGCTTAGGCAAAACCTACGAGCAGTACTTC	CASSLGKTYEQYF
TRBJ2-4	NA	TRBV29-1	NA	TGCAGCGTCAAGCCCCGGGATTTGGGGAACATTCAGTACTTC	CSVKPRDLGNIQYF
TRBJ1-2	NA	TRBV19	NA	TGTGCCAGTAGTATCCTTCAGCCGACAGGTTCTAACTATGGCTACACCTTC	CASSILQPTGSNYGYTF
TRBJ1-4	NA	TRBV5-6	NA	TGTGCCAGCAGCCTACAACAGGGCGATGAAAAACTGTTTTTT	CASSLQQGDEKLFF
TRBJ1-5	NA	TRBV4-2	TRBD1	TGTGCCAGCAGCCAATCCTACGACAGGGAAGTTAGCAATCAGCCCCAGCATTTT	CASSQSYDREVSNQPQHF
TRBJ1-1	NA	TRBV12-3/TRBV12-4	NA	TGTGCCAGCAGACCCCTCGGTGGTACTGAAGCTTTCTTT	CASRPLGGTEAFF
TRBJ2-3	NA	TRBV5-4	NA	TGTGCCAGCAGCGCCCCCGGGACAGATACGCAGTATTTT	CASSAPGTDTQYF
TRBJ1-2	NA	TRBV7-9	TRBD1	TGTGCCAGCAGCATACGACAGGGATTGAGCTATGGCTACACCTTC	CASSIRQGLSYGYTF
TRBJ2-1	NA	TRBV29-1	NA	TGCAGCGTTGAAAACAGGAGTTCCTACAATGAGCAGTTCTTC	CSVENRSSYNEQFF
TRBJ1-1	NA	TRBV6-5	NA	TGTGCCAGCAGTACGGACTTTCGGGACACTGAAGCTTTCTTT	CASSTDFRDTEAFF
TRBJ2-1	NA	TRBV6-5	TRBD2	TGTGCCAGCAGTTCTAGCGGGCCAGGGAATGAGCAGTTCTTC	CASSSSGPGNEQFF
TRBJ2-4	NA	TRBV5-1	TRBD1	TGCGCCAGCACCCACTTATCCGGGACAGGGGCAAACATTCAGTACTTC	CASTHLSGTGANIQYF
TRBJ1-5	NA	TRBV24-1	NA	TGTGCCACCAGTGCTGGGGCTGGTCAGCCCCAGCATTTT	CATSAGAGQPQHF
TRBJ1-1	NA	TRBV12-3/TRBV12-4	NA	TGTGCCAGCAGTTTCAACGGGAACACTGAAGCTTTCTTT	CASSFNGNTEAFF
TRBJ2-3	NA	TRBV6-1	NA	TGTGCCAGCAGTGAAAGGAGGGATACGCAGTATTTT	CASSERRDTQYF
TRBJ2-3	NA	TRBV7-3	NA	TGTGCCAGCAGCTTAGAAGGCAGGGAGGCAGATACGCAGTATTTT	CASSLEGREADTQYF
TRBJ1-1	NA	TRBV5-8	TRBD1	TGTGCCAGCAGCTTGGGACAGGGGGCTGAAGCTTTCTTT	CASSLGQGAEAFF
TRBJ1-2	NA	TRBV5-1	TRBD1	TGCGCCAGCAGCTTGGAAGGACAGGGGATTGGTGGCTACACCTTC	CASSLEGQGIGGYTF
TRBJ2-7	NA	TRBV6-5	TRBD1	TGTGCCAGCAGTTACTCGGTAGGACAGGGGGACTACGAGCAGTACTTC	CASSYSVGQGDYEQYF
TRBJ2-7	NA	TRBV19	NA	TGTGCCAGCAATCCAGGGGCCAGCTCCTACGAGCAGTACTTC	CASNPGASSYEQYF
TRBJ1-3	once	TRBV19	TRBD1	TGTGCCAGTAGTCCGGACAGGGGAGACGGAAACACCATATATTTT	CASSPDRGDGNTIYF
TRBJ1-5	NA	TRBV12-3/TRBV12-4	NA	TGTGCCAGCAGTTACCCTCGGCAGCCCCAGCATTTT	CASSYPRQPQHF
TRBJ1-2	NA	TRBV24-1	TRBD1	TGTGCCACCAGTGACCTCAACAGGGGACGAGGCTATGGCTACACCTTC	CATSDLNRGRGYGYTF
TRBJ1-5	NA	TRBV6-5	NA	TGTGCCAGCAGTTCTAGACAGAGCAATCAGCCCCAGCATTTT	CASSSRQSNQPQHF
TRBJ2-1	NA	TRBV11-3	NA	TGTGCCAGCAGCTTAGAATCAGACAATGAGCAGTTCTTC	CASSLESDNEQFF
TRBJ1-6	NA	TRBV7-2	TRBD1	TGTGCCAGCAGCTTGACAGGGGGAAAATCACCCCTCCACTTT	CASSLTGGKSPLHF
TRBJ2-3	NA	TRBV2	NA	TGTGCCAGCACCAGACTAGAAGATACGCAGTATTTT	CASTRLEDTQYF
TRBJ1-2	NA	TRBV9	NA	TGTGCCAGCAGCACGACCTTGGGGGCAGATGGCTACACCTTC	CASSTTLGADGYTF
TRBJ1-5	NA	TRBV5-1	NA	TGCGCCAGCAGCTTGCGGGGGGCAACAAATCAGCCCCAGCATTTT	CASSLRGATNQPQHF
TRBJ2-7	NA	TRBV2	TRBD1	TGTGCCAGCAGAAATGACAGGGGGCTTGCCTACGAGCAGTACTTC	CASRNDRGLAYEQYF
TRBJ1-6	NA	TRBV9	TRBD1	TGTGCCAGCAGCGTTAGACAGGGGGAATCACCCCTCCACTTT	CASSVRQGESPLHF
TRBJ1-5	NA	TRBV30	TRBD1	TGTGCCTGGAGTAACGGACAGGGAGGCCAGCCCCAGCATTTT	CAWSNGQGGQPQHF
TRBJ1-1	NA	TRBV3-1/TRBV3-2	NA	TGTGCCAGCAGCCCAGCTGGAGGGGCGTATACTGAAGCTTTCTTT	CASSPAGGAYTEAFF
TRBJ1-2	few	TRBV21-1	NA	TGTGCCAGCAGCAAGGAAGCCCCGACAGGGGCTAACTATGGCTACACCTTC	CASSKEAPTGANYGYTF
TRBJ1-2	NA	TRBV2	NA	TGTGCCAGCAGAAATCAAACAGGGTTTGGTGGCTACACCTTC	CASRNQTGFGGYTF
TRBJ2-2	NA	TRBV2	TRBD2	TGTGCCAGCAACGACGGGGGGGCCTCTCGGGAGCTGTTTTTT	CASNDGGASRELFF
TRBJ1-1	NA	TRBV29-1	NA	TGCAGCGTTCAGCAGGGATTGGGTCCTTCGGCTTTCTTT	CSVQQGLGPSAFF
TRBJ1-6	NA	TRBV10-3	TRBD1	TGTGCCATCAGTGACGGGACAGAGAGCTCCTATAATTCACCCCTCCACTTT	CAISDGTESSYNSPLHF
TRBJ2-1	NA	TRBV5-1	TRBD1	TGCGCCAGCAGTTTATACAGGGGCGCGGTCAATGAGCAGTTCTTC	CASSLYRGAVNEQFF
TRBJ2-7	NA	TRBV5-5	NA	TGTGCCAGCAGCCGGGTTCTCTACGAGCAGTACTTC	CASSRVLYEQYF
TRBJ1-5	NA	TRBV6-5	TRBD1	TGTGCCAGCAGGGGTACAGGGGACAATCAGCCCCAGCATTTT	CASRGTGDNQPQHF
TRBJ1-1	NA	TRBV19	NA	TGTGCCAGTACCCTGACGGCGGCCTTCGACCCGAACACTGAAGCTTTCTTT	CASTLTAAFDPNTEAFF